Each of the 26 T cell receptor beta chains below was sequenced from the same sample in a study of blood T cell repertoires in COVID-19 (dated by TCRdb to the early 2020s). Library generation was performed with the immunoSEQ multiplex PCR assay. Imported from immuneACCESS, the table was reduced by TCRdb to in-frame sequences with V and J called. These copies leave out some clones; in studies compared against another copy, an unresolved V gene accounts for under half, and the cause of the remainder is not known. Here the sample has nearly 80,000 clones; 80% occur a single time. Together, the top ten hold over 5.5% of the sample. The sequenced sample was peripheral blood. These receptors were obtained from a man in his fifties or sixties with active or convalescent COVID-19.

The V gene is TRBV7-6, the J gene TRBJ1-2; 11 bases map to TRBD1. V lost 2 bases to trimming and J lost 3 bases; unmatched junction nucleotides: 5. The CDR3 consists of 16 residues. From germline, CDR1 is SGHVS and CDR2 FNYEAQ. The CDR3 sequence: CASSLSRDRGDYGYTF. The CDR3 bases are TGTGCCAGCAGCTTATCCCGGGACAGGGGGGACTATGGCTACACCTTC.

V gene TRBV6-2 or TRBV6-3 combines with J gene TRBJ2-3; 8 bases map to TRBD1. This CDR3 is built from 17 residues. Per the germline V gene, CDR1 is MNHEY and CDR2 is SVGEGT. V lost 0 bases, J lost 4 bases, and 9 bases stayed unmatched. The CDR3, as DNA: TGTGCCAGCAGTTACTCGCAGGGGGCGGTAAACGCAGATACGCAGTATTTT. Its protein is CASSYSQGAVNADTQYF.

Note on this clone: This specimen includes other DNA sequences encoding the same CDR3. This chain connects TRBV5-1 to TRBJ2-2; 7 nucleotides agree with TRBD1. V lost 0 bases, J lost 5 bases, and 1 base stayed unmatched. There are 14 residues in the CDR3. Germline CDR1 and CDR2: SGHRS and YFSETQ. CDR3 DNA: TGCGCCAGCAGCTTGGGACAGGGAACCGGGGAGCTGTTTTTT. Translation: CASSLGQGTGELFF.

The CDR3 here is CASSPTQDLAKNIQYF. In DNA form, the CDR3 reads TGTGCCAGCTCACCAACACAGGACCTAGCCAAAAACATTCAGTACTTC. V is TRBV18 and J is TRBJ2-4; tentative D call: TRBD1 (5 bases). CDR3 size: 16 residues. From germline, CDR1 is KGHSH and CDR2 LQKENI. V was clipped by 2 bases and J by 0 bases, with 11 bases between them.

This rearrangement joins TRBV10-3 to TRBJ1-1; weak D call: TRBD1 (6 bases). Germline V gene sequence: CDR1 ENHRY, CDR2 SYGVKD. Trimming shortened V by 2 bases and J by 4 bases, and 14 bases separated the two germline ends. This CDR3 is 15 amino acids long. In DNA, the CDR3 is TGTGCCATCAGTGAGACAGGGTTTGAGGGCACTGAAGCTTTCTTT. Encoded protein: CAISETGFEGTEAFF.

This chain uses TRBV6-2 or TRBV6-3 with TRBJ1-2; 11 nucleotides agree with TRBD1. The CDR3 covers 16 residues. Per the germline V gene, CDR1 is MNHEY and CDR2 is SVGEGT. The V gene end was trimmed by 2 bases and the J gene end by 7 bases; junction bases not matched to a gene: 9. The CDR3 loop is CASSYAPGQGATGYTF. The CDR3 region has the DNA TGTGCCAGCAGTTACGCCCCCGGACAGGGGGCGACTGGCTACACCTTC.

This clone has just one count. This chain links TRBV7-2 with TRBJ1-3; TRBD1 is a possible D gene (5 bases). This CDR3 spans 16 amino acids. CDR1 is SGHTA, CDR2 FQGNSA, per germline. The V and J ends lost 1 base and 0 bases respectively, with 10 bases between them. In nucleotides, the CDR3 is TGTGCCAGCAGCTTAGGGTCAGGGAACTCTGGAAACACCATATATTTT. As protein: CASSLGSGNSGNTIYF.

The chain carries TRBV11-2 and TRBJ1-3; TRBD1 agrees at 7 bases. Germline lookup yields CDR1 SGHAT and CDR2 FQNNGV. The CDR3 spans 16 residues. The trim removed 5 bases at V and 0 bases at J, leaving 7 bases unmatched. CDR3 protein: CASSDRTGSSGNTIYF. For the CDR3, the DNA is TGTGCCAGCAGCGATCGGACAGGTTCCTCTGGAAACACCATATATTTT.

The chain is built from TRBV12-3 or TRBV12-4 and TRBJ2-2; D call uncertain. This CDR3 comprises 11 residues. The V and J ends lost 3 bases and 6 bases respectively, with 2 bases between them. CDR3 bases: TGTGCCAGCAGTTTCGCCGGGGAGCTGTTTTTT. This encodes CASSFAGELFF.

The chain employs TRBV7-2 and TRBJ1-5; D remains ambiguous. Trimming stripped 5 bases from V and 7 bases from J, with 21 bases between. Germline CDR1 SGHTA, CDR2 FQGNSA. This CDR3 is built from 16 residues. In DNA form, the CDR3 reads TGTGCCAGCAGCCCCCCCGTGTCGGAGGGAAGGCAGCCCCAGCATTTT. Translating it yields CASSPPVSEGRQPQHF.

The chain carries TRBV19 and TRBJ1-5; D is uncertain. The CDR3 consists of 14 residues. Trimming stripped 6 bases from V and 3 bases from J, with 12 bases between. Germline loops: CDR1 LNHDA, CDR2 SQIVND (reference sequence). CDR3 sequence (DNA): TGTGCCAGTAGCTTACTTCTCCCCAATCAGCCCCAGCATTTT. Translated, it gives CASSLLLPNQPQHF. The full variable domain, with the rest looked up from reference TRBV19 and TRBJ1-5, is DGGITQSPKYLFRKEGQNVTLSCEQNLNHDAMYWYRQDPGQGLRLIYYSQIVNDFQKGDIAEGYSVSREKKESFPLTVTSAQKNPTAFYLCASSLLLPNQPQHFGDGTRLSIL.

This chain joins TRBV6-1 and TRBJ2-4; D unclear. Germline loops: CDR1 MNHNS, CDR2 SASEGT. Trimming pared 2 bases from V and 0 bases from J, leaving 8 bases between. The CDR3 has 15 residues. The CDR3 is CASSENSLAKNIQYF. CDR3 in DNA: TGTGCCAGCAGTGAAAACTCCTTAGCCAAAAACATTCAGTACTTC.

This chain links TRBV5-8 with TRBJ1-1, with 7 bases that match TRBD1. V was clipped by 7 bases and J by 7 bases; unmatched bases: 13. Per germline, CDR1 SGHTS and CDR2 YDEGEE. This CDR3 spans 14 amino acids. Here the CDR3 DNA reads TGTGCCAGCTCAAATCCAGGGGGGCAGCATGAAGCTTTCTTT. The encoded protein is CASSNPGGQHEAFF.

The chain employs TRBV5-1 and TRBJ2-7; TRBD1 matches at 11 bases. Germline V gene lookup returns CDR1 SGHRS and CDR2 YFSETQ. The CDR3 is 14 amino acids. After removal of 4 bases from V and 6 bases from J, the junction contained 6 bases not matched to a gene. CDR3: CASSTGQGAVEQYF. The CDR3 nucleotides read TGCGCCAGCAGCACAGGACAGGGGGCGGTCGAGCAGTACTTC.

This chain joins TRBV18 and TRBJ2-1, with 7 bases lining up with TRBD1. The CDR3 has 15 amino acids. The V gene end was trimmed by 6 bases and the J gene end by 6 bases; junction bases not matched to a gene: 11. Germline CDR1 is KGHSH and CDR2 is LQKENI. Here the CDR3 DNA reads TGTGCCAGCTCGCTACAGGGGTCACTACTCAATGAGCAGTTCTTC. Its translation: CASSLQGSLLNEQFF. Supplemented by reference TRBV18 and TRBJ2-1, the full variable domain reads NAGVMQNPRHLVRRRGQEARLRCSPMKGHSHVYWYRQLPEEGLKFMVYLQKENIIDESGMPKERFSAEFPKEGPSILRIQQVVRGDSAAYFCASSLQGSLLNEQFFGPGTRLTVL.

The CDR3 sequence is CASSLGGSMNTEAFF. CDR3 DNA sequence: TGTGCCAGCAGCCTAGGGGGCAGTATGAACACTGAAGCTTTCTTT. This sequence joins TRBV3-1 (or the pseudogene TRBV3-2) and TRBJ1-1; 7 bases agree with TRBD1. The V segment lost 4 bases and the J segment 0 bases; nucleotides outside the gene matches: 5. The CDR3 is made up of 15 amino acids. Looked up from germline, CDR1 is LGHDT and CDR2 is YNNKEL (reference sequence).

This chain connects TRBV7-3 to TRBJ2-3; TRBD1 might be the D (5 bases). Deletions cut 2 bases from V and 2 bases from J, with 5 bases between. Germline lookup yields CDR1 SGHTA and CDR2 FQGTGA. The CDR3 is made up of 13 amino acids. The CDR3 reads CASSLGATDTQYF. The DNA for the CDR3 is TGTGCCAGCAGCTTAGGGGCCACAGATACGCAGTATTTT.

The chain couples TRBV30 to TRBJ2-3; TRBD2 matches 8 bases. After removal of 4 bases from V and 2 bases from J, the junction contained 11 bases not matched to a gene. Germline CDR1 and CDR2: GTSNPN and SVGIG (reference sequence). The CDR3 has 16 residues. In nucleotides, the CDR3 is TGTGCCTGGACCCTGGGGCTAGCGGGTACCACAGATACGCAGTATTTT. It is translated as CAWTLGLAGTTDTQYF.

The CDR3 spells CASSLALDGEQYF. The CDR3 bases are TGTGCCAGCAGCTTAGCCCTAGATGGAGAGCAGTACTTC. The chain has TRBV7-2 and TRBJ2-7; D gene ambiguous. This CDR3 is built from 13 residues. Germline V lookup: CDR1 SGHTA, CDR2 FQGNSA. Trimming shortened V by 0 bases and J by 7 bases, and 10 bases separated the two germline ends.

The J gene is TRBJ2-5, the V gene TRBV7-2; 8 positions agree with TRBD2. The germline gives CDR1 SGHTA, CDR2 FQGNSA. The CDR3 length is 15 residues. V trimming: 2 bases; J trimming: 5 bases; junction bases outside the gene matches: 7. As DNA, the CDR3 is TGTGCCAGCAGCTTACAGCGGGGGCAGCAGGAGACCCAGTACTTC. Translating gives CASSLQRGQQETQYF.

CDR3 nucleotide sequence: TGTGCCAGCAGCTTAGAAGGCAGGGGACCTGGCTACACCTTC. It yields the protein CASSLEGRGPGYTF. V gene TRBV7-2 combines with J gene TRBJ1-2, with a possible D match to TRBD1 (6 bases). In germline, CDR1 is SGHTA, CDR2 FQGNSA. V dropped 1 base and J dropped 7 bases, with 13 bases sitting between them. The CDR3 loop spans 14 amino acids.

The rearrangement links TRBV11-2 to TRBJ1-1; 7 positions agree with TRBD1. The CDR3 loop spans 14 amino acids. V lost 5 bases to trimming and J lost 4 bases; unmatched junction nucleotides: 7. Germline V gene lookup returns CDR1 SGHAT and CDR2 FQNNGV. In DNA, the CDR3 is TGTGCCAGCAGCGCCCGACAGGGAGGCACTGAAGCTTTCTTT. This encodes CASSARQGGTEAFF.

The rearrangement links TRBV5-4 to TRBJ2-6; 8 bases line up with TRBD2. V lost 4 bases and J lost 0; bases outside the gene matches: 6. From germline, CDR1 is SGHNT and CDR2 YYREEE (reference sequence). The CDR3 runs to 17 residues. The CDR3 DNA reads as TGTGCCAGCAGCGTAACTAGCGGCAGCTCTGGGGCCAACGTCCTGACTTTC. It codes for CASSVTSGSSGANVLTF.

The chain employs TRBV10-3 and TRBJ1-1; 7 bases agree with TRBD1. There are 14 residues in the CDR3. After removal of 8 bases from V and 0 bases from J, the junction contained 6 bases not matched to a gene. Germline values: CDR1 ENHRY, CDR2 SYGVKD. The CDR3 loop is CAISGTAMNTEAFF. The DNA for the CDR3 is TGTGCCATCTCCGGGACAGCCATGAACACTGAAGCTTTCTTT.

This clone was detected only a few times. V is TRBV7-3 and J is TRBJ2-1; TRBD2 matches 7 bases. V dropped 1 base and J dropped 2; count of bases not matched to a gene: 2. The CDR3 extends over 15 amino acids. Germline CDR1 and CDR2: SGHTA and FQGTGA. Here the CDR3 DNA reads TGTGCCAGCAGCTTAAGTAGCGGGCCCTACAATGAGCAGTTCTTC. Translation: CASSLSSGPYNEQFF.

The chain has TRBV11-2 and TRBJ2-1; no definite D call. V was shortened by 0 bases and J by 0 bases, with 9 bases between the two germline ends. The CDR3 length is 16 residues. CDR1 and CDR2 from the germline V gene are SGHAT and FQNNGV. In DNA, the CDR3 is TGTGCCAGCAGCTTAGATGGAGCAGCCTCCTACAATGAGCAGTTCTTC. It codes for CASSLDGAASYNEQFF.